This T cell receptor beta chain came from a study of blood T cell repertoires in COVID-19. About the study: Sample material is recorded as cDNA or gDNA derived from T cells, B-cell-depleted T cells, or PBMCs.

Trimming removed 1 base from V and 3 bases from J, with 13 bases in between. CDR1 is SGHRS and CDR2 is YFSETQ in the germline V gene. The length of the CDR3 is 15 residues. Source study methods: Amplified reference gene primers provided the basis for estimating nucleated cell counts. Produced via immunoSEQ multiplex PCR; TCRdb's table is partial and in-frame only. V and J calls and clone size follow that table, whereas D and trimming were derived from the DNA. The table shows about 140,000 clones, with 70% to 80% occurring only once. This clonotype was obtained from a man in his fifties or sixties who had recovered from COVID-19. Sequenced sample: peripheral blood. The genes are TRBV5-1 and TRBJ2-5; D is perhaps TRBD2 (7 bases). The CDR3 region is CASSLNAGAEETQYF. The CDR3 DNA reads TGCGCCAGCAGCTTGAACGCGGGGGCGGAAGAGACCCAGTACTTC.